The subject of this entry is one T cell receptor beta chain. What it binds is not known. The cDNA had a unique molecular identifier and a template-switch universal primer site. TCRdb passed the 5' RACE reads through MiXCR, listing each CDR3 protein once. The table includes roughly 480,000 distinct CDR3 sequences, 24% detected once. This specimen belongs to a study of identical twins. CDR3 length equals 12 residues. The V gene lost 5 bases and the J gene lost 14 bases, with 16 bases spanning the gap. Regarding the study as a whole: Cross-sectional statistical analysis, not tracking of the same donors, underpinned the conclusions. Excess sharing by twins proved weaker in beta out-of-frame sequences.

Only healthy Caucasians were enrolled as donors. These records were also assigned to another study, of T cells expressing NK-cell markers.

This TCR came from a woman between 18 and 30 years old in good health. Sequencing input: CD4+ T cells sorted from blood. The rearrangement links TRBV12-3 or TRBV12-4 to TRBJ2-1; D is uncertain. The CDR3 DNA follows: TGTGCCAGCAGTACCCGAGTGGCCGTGAAGTTCTTC. It translates to CASSTRVAVKFF.